There are many counts of the clone carrying this TCR beta chain. Its antigen remains unidentified. CDR1 and CDR2 (germline): DFQATT, SNEGSKA (reference sequence). CDR3 size: 12 residues. V lost 1 base and J lost 2, with 6 bases in between. These data originate in a study of spatial heterogeneity in lung cancer. Study-wide context: For the average unique TCR and UMI combination, more than eight occurrences appeared in raw reads.

Each TCR cDNA molecule carried a unique molecular identifier. In TCRdb, the 5' RACE reads were re-called with MiXCR into one record per CDR3 protein. The sample consists of about 17,000 distinct CDR3 sequences, roughly 6% of them appearing once. The time point was: sample taken at primary tumor resection. No cell sorting; template was whole RNA from tumor, lung tissue or PBMC. Notes on the study in general: Counts for ubiquitous and regional expanded TCRs went along with ubiquitous and regional nonsynonymous mutations, respectively. Tracking of tumor mutation counts was seen in expanded intratumoral alpha and beta TCR counts.

V gene TRBV20-1 combines with J gene TRBJ2-7; D possibly corresponds to TRBD1 (5 bases). This material consisted of lung tumor tissue, taken at surgery. The sequence was collected from a male donor with early-stage non-small cell lung cancer. The CDR3 loop reads CSARAGTYEQYF. CDR3 DNA: TGCAGTGCTAGAGCAGGGACCTACGAGCAGTACTTC.